The 12 T cell receptor beta chains listed next were all sequenced from one sample in a study of identifying expanded T cells in peripheral blood. The assay was immunoSEQ multiplex PCR, and TCRdb's table has in-frame clones only and misses some. The repertoire holds approximately 110,000 clones, with about 89% as singletons. Material: blood. The receptors were sampled from a person aged 18 to 75 in good health.

The CDR3 DNA reads TGCGCCACCCGACGGTGCCGGAGGATCGGCAATCAGCCCCAGCATTTT. Translation gives CATRRCRRIGNQPQHF. V is TRBV10-2 and J is TRBJ1-5; D uncertain. CDR1 is WSHSY, CDR2 SAAADI, per germline. This CDR3 is built from 16 residues. V lost 10 bases and J lost 2, with 21 bases in between.

The chain employs TRBV5-1 and TRBJ2-1, with 9 bases identical to TRBD2. CDR3 length equals 16 residues. Germline lookup yields CDR1 SGHRS and CDR2 YFSETQ. The V segment lost 4 bases and the J segment 4 bases; nucleotides outside the gene matches: 9. The CDR3 DNA reads as TGCGCCAGCAGCCTACACCTAGCGGGGACTTACAATGAGCAGTTCTTC. Its translation is CASSLHLAGTYNEQFF.

This clone appeared once. The chain uses TRBV7-9 and TRBJ2-5, with a possible D match to TRBD1 (5 bases). Germline CDR1 SEHNR, CDR2 FQNEAQ (reference sequence). The CDR3 runs 14 residues. Between the trimmed V and J ends, which lost 1 base and 2 bases, there was a span of 8 bases. The CDR3 protein is CASSLGPGQETQYF. CDR3 bases: TGTGCCAGCAGCTTAGGTCCAGGGCAAGAGACCCAGTACTTC.

The J gene is TRBJ1-2, the V gene TRBV13, with 7 positions matching TRBD1. Trimming removed 9 bases from V and 10 bases from J; junction bases left unmatched: 8. The CDR3 contains 11 residues. CDR1 PRHDT and CDR2 FYEKMQ come from the germline V gene (reference sequence). The CDR3 region has the DNA TGTGCCAGTCTCACAGGGGAGGACTACACCTTC. It specifies CASLTGEDYTF. The full variable domain, with the rest looked up from reference TRBV13 and TRBJ1-2, is AAGVIQSPRHLIKEKRETATLKCYPIPRHDTVYWYQQGPGQDPQFLISFYEKMQSDKGSIPDRFSAQQFSDYHSELNMSSLELGDSALYFCASLTGEDYTFGSGTRLTVV.

The chain combines TRBV11-3 with TRBJ2-7; D might be TRBD1 (6 bases). Trimming shortened V by 3 bases and J by 3 bases, and 9 bases separated the two germline ends. CDR1 and CDR2 from the germline V gene are SGHNT and YENEEA. The CDR3 is made up of 13 amino acids. CDR3 nucleotide sequence: TGTGCCAGCAGCTTGGGACAAAGCTACGAGCAGTACTTC. Translation: CASSLGQSYEQYF.

The V call is TRBV7-9, the J call TRBJ2-5; 10 positions agree with TRBD2. The CDR3 is 15 residues long. Trimming removed 3 bases from V and 1 base from J; junction bases left unmatched: 2. Germline V gene data show CDR1 as SEHNR and CDR2 as FQNEAQ (reference sequence). The CDR3 DNA follows: TGTGCCAGCAGCTTCCAGCGGGGGGGCCAAGAGACCCAGTACTTC. Translation gives CASSFQRGGQETQYF.

V usage is TRBV7-9 and J usage is TRBJ1-1, with D uncertain. Per germline, CDR1 SEHNR and CDR2 FQNEAQ (reference sequence). CDR3 length equals 11 residues. V lost 1 base and J lost 3, with 0 bases in between. This CDR3 reads CASSLDTEAFF. The CDR3 bases are TGTGCCAGCAGCTTAGACACTGAAGCTTTCTTT.

This clone was picked up one time. The V and J genes are TRBV7-2 and TRBJ1-2, with D perhaps TRBD1 (6 bases). Trimming took off 0 bases at V and 2 bases at J, with 16 bases between the two ends. From germline, CDR1 is SGHTA and CDR2 FQGNSA. The CDR3 is 17 residues long. The CDR3 reads CASSLAVSGVPNYGYTF. In nucleotides, the CDR3 is TGTGCCAGCAGCTTAGCAGTTTCAGGGGTCCCAAACTATGGCTACACCTTC.

J is TRBJ2-2 and V is TRBV6-4, with D possibly TRBD1 on 5 matching bases. Trimming removed 2 bases at V and 6 bases at J, with 16 bases between. This CDR3 spans 16 amino acids. Germline CDR1 MRHNA, CDR2 SNTAGT. The CDR3 reads CASSDRGEVSAGELFF. The CDR3 DNA reads as TGTGCCAGCAGTGACAGGGGCGAGGTGAGTGCCGGGGAGCTGTTTTTT.

As for this clone: Other DNA sequences in the sample encode the same CDR3. The chain combines TRBV7-9 with TRBJ1-3; tentative D call: TRBD1 (5 bases). Trimming pared 3 bases from V and 2 bases from J, leaving 8 bases between. Per germline, CDR1 SEHNR and CDR2 FQNEAQ (reference sequence). This CDR3 region has 14 residues. CDR3 sequence reads: CASSFTGAGNTIYF. Here the CDR3 DNA reads TGTGCCAGCAGCTTCACGGGGGCTGGAAACACCATATATTTT.

The J gene is TRBJ1-1, the V gene TRBV30; 7 bases are shared with TRBD1. There are 13 residues in the CDR3. Trimming at V came to 3 bases and at J to 4 bases, leaving 5 bases not matched to a gene. Germline CDR1 reads GTSNPN; CDR2 reads SVGIG (reference sequence). Here the CDR3 reads CAWRTGTATEAFF. In nucleotides, the CDR3 is TGTGCCTGGAGAACCGGGACAGCCACTGAAGCTTTCTTT.

V usage is TRBV4-1 and J usage is TRBJ2-7; D gene uncertain. Trimming cost V 0 bases and J 4 bases, with 7 bases left between them. CDR1 and CDR2 (germline): MGHRA, YSYEKL. The CDR3 contains 13 residues. The CDR3 here is CASSQDLRYEQYF. The DNA of the CDR3 is TGCGCCAGCAGCCAAGATCTACGTTACGAGCAGTACTTC.